This TCR beta chain stems from a study of blood T cell repertoires in COVID-19. TCRdb's copy holds only in-frame clones and misses some; the assay was immunoSEQ multiplex PCR. The sample consists of 300,000 to 400,000 clones, 90% of them appearing once. The CDR3 consists of 14 residues. Trimming removed 6 bases from V and 3 bases from J, with 14 bases in between. CDR1 and CDR2 from the germline V gene are MNHEY and SVGAGI. V is TRBV6-5 and J is TRBJ1-2; D gene ambiguous. The sequence was collected from a man aged 55 to 70 who had recovered from COVID-19. Sequencing used PBMCs or T cells enriched from blood (not recorded which). The CDR3 DNA reads TGTGCCAGCAGCAAGCGTCAGATAGACTATGGCTACACCTTC. Translated, it gives CASSKRQIDYGYTF.